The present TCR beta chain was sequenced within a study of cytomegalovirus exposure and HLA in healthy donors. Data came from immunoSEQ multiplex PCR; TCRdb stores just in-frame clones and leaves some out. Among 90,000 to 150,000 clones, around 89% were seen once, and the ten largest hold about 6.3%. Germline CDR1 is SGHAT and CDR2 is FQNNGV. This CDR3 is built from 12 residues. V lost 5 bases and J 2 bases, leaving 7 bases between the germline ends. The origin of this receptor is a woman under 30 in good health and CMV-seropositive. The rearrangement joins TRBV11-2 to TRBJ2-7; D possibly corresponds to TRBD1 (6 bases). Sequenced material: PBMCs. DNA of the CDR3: TGTGCCAGCAGCGGGGACACCTACGAGCAGTACTTC. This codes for CASSGDTYEQYF.